Following are 14 T cell receptor beta chains from one sample sequenced in a study of T cells after yellow fever vaccination. Each CDR3 protein is one row after TCRdb ran MiXCR on the 5' RACE reads. The sample shows 400,000 to 650,000 distinct CDR3 sequences, 20% to 25% of them seen only once. Sequencing was performed on PBMCs, taken approximately 22 days after the first yellow fever vaccination. Receptors originate from a man younger than 35 who received the YFV17D yellow fever vaccine.

Only a few counts were recorded for this clonotype. This sequence may be a read error, since a much larger clone differs from it by one base. The chain has TRBV5-1 and TRBJ2-7, with D uncertain. CDR3 length: 11 amino acids. The germline V gene has CDR1 SGHRS and CDR2 YFSETQ. V lost 2 bases to trimming and J lost 3 bases, with 3 bases between them. The chain's CDR3 is CASSFNYEQYF. The CDR3, as DNA: TGCGCCAGCAGCTTCAACTACGAGCAGTACTTC.

The chain has TRBV10-2 and TRBJ2-1; D is possibly TRBD1 (6 bases). CDR1 is WSHSY, CDR2 SAAADI, per germline. V was shortened by 6 bases and J by 12 bases, with 27 bases between the two germline ends. This CDR3 region has 16 residues. The CDR3 loop is CASSVLGRIPHRAQFF. CDR3 coding DNA: TGCGCCAGCAGCGTACTGGGCCGTATACCACACAGGGCGCAGTTCTTC.

This clonotype was detected ten times or more. V is TRBV27 and J is TRBJ2-3; D is perhaps TRBD1 (5 bases). V lost 2 bases and J 2 bases, leaving 17 bases between the germline ends. This CDR3 region has 17 residues. The germline gives CDR1 MNHEY, CDR2 SMNVEV (reference sequence). CDR3 coding DNA: TGTGCCAGCAGTTTACAGGGATCTGGGTCCCACACAGATACGCAGTATTTT. This encodes CASSLQGSGSHTDTQYF.

This clonotype showed up just a few times. This chain links TRBV5-8 with TRBJ2-1; 7 bases match TRBD2. The germline gives CDR1 SGHTS, CDR2 YDEGEE. Trimming cost V 5 bases and J 0 bases; bases outside gene matches: 5. This CDR3 comprises 15 residues. CDR3 DNA: TGTGCCAGCAGGTCGCGGGGGAGCTCCTACAATGAGCAGTTCTTC. This translates into CASRSRGSSYNEQFF.

This clonotype came up a few times. The V gene is TRBV6-2 or TRBV6-3, the J gene TRBJ2-1; D may be TRBD1 (6 bases). Germline V lookup: CDR1 MNHEY, CDR2 SVGEGT. The CDR3 totals 12 residues. The V end lost 7 bases, the J end lost 6 bases, and 10 bases lay between the germline ends. CDR3 sequence reads: CASMRGSNEQFF. The CDR3 nucleotides are TGTGCCAGCATGAGGGGGAGCAATGAGCAGTTCTTC.

This clonotype was recorded a few times. This chain joins TRBV20-1 and TRBJ2-3; 9 bases are shared with TRBD2. V trimming: 6 bases; J trimming: 2 bases; junction bases outside the gene matches: 12. Looked up from germline, CDR1 is DFQATT and CDR2 is SNEGSKA (reference sequence). The CDR3 loop spans 16 amino acids. CDR3 sequence reads: CSAGPLAGRLTDTQYF. The CDR3 region has the DNA TGCAGTGCCGGACCCCTAGCGGGGAGACTCACAGATACGCAGTATTTT.

This clonotype appeared a few times. One end of the junction varies from germline; a read error may be responsible. Here the CDR3 reads CASSRDQGTQYF. The CDR3 bases are TGTGCCAGCAGCCGGGACCAAGGGACCCAGTACTTC. The chain couples TRBV12-3 or TRBV12-4 to TRBJ2-5, with D perhaps given as TRBD1 or TRBD2 (5 bases each). The CDR3 contains 12 residues.

This clonotype was counted only a few times. This sequence joins TRBV7-9 and TRBJ2-5, with TRBD1 identical over 9 bases. The CDR3 sequence is 14 residues long. The V segment lost 7 bases and the J segment 2 bases; nucleotides outside the gene matches: 5. The V gene's germline CDR1 is SEHNR and CDR2 FQNEAQ (reference sequence). CDR3 in amino acids: CASTRTGAQETQYF. CDR3 in DNA: TGTGCCAGCACCAGGACAGGGGCTCAAGAGACCCAGTACTTC.

This chain links TRBV7-2 with TRBJ2-5; the D gene is possibly TRBD2 (5 bases). The CDR3 has 13 residues. Deletions cut 8 bases from V and 2 bases from J, with 12 bases between. Germline CDR1 SGHTA, CDR2 FQGNSA. This chain's CDR3 is CASLRGWQETQYF. CDR3 nucleotide sequence: TGTGCCAGCTTACGGGGTTGGCAAGAGACCCAGTACTTC.

The chain is built from TRBV5-2 and TRBJ2-3; TRBD1, the D gene given by the table, was not confirmed from the DNA. TRBV5-2 is a known pseudogene. The CDR3 extends over 14 amino acids. The CDR3 spells CAMGTGQASDTQYF. The CDR3 DNA sequence: TGTGCCATGGGCACCGGGCAGGCCTCGGATACGCAGTATTTT.

The J gene is TRBJ2-5, the V gene TRBV19; either TRBD1 or TRBD2 may supply D (6 bases each). Trimming took 9 bases from V and 7 from J, leaving 18 bases between them. This CDR3 has 13 amino acids. Germline CDR1 is LNHDA and CDR2 is SQIVND (reference sequence). Here the CDR3 DNA reads TGTGCCAGCCGGGGGCCCCGGTCGGGGACCCAGTACTTC. It translates to CASRGPRSGTQYF.

This clonotype was seen a handful of times. The chain carries TRBV3-1 and TRBJ2-1; perhaps TRBD1 as D (6 bases). The V gene's germline CDR1 is LGHDT and CDR2 YNNKEL (reference sequence). V was cut by 0 bases and J by 1 base, with 13 bases left in between. This CDR3 is 17 amino acids long. In nucleotides, the CDR3 is TGTGCCAGCAGCCAAGAGCACGGGACACAATCCTACAATGAGCAGTTCTTC. Amino acid sequence: CASSQEHGTQSYNEQFF.

The rearrangement uses TRBV3-1 and TRBJ1-2, with 7 bases aligning to TRBD1. The J segment lost 4 bases and the V segment lost 4 bases, leaving 6 bases of the junction unmatched. Germline CDR1 LGHDT, CDR2 YNNKEL (reference sequence). The CDR3 has 14 residues. The CDR3 reads CASSPLGQSYGYTF. The CDR3 DNA reads as TGTGCCAGCAGCCCACTGGGACAGTCCTATGGCTACACCTTC.

V gene TRBV7-2 combines with J gene TRBJ1-5; no definite D call. Germline V gives CDR1 SGHTA, CDR2 FQGNSA. V lost 1 base, J lost 4 bases, and 8 bases lay in between. This CDR3 spans 14 amino acids. DNA of the CDR3: TGTGCCAGCAGCTTAGTTAGTCAGAATCAGCCCCAGCATTTT. Translation gives CASSLVSQNQPQHF.